A single T cell receptor (beta chain) is shown here with its context. Its antigen is still unknown. This CDR3 contains 16 residues. Trimming pared 0 bases from V and 6 bases from J, leaving 17 bases between. Germline-derived CDR1 and CDR2 are MNHEY and SVGAGI. This record comes from a study of blood T cells in healthy people across ages. The study's findings and limits: Per million T cells, the diversity of TCR beta decreased roughly linearly as age advanced. Long-lived donors had more naive CD4+ cells and higher diversity than aged donors.

Using a J-beta primer mix together with a sample-barcoded 5' primer, a second PCR was run for roughly 7 to 12 cycles. TCRdb passed the 5' RACE reads through MiXCR, listing each CDR3 protein once. The repertoire holds about 700,000 distinct CDR3 sequences, with about 34% as singletons. Sequencing was performed on blood. The J gene is TRBJ1-2, the V gene TRBV6-5; a possible D gene is TRBD1 (5 bases). The sequence came from a woman at least 80 years old in good health. CDR3 region: CASSYSAEGRLHGYTF. The CDR3 bases are TGTGCCAGCAGTTACTCGGCGGAGGGACGGTTACATGGCTACACCTTC.